The 8 T cell receptor beta chains in this list originate from one sample, sequenced in a study of cytomegalovirus exposure and HLA in healthy donors. PCR employed 60 Vbeta and 13 Jbeta primers. Generated by immunoSEQ multiplex PCR, the TCRdb table keeps only in-frame clones and is missing some. The repertoire includes roughly 99,000 clones, 60% to 80% of them detected once, and approximately 3.6% sits in the top ten. Sequenced sample: PBMCs. Receptors originate from a woman between 40 and 55 years old in good health and CMV-seronegative.

The gene calls are TRBV4-1 and TRBJ1-1; D gene unclear. Trimming cost V 1 base and J 0 bases, with 9 bases left between them. The germline V gene encodes CDR1 MGHRA and CDR2 YSYEKL. The CDR3 extends over 15 amino acids. CDR3 protein: CASSQVTGMNTEAFF. The CDR3 DNA reads as TGCGCCAGCAGCCAAGTGACGGGGATGAACACTGAAGCTTTCTTT.

The CDR3 region has the DNA TGTGCCAGCAGTTACGACAGGGGGGCCGGTTCACCCCTCCACTTT. Its translation is CASSYDRGAGSPLHF. The chain links TRBV6-5 to TRBJ1-6; TRBD1 aligns across 9 bases. V shed 2 bases, J shed 9 bases, and the junction held 5 bases outside the gene matches. CDR1 and CDR2 (germline): MNHEY, SVGAGI. This CDR3 is built from 15 residues.

J is TRBJ1-1 and V is TRBV2, with 8 positions matching TRBD1. From germline, CDR1 is SNHLY and CDR2 FYNNEI. CDR3 length equals 13 residues. V lost 9 bases to trimming and J lost 3 bases; unmatched junction nucleotides: 6. Written as DNA, the CDR3 is TGTGCCAGTAGACAGGGGTGGGACACTGAAGCTTTCTTT. This encodes CASRQGWDTEAFF. The whole variable domain, remainder taken from reference TRBV2 and TRBJ1-1, is EPEVTQTPSHQVTQMGQEVILRCVPISNHLYFYWYRQILGQKVEFLVSFYNNEISEKSEIFDDQFSVERPDGSNFTLKIRSTKLEDSAMYFCASRQGWDTEAFFGQGTRLTVV.

The genes are TRBV28 and TRBJ1-4; tentatively, D is TRBD1 (5 bases). V was shortened by 3 bases and J by 4 bases, with 12 bases between the two germline ends. The CDR3 sequence is 15 residues long. Germline CDR1 is MDHEN and CDR2 is SYDVKM. CDR3 protein: CASSFLGGDNEKLFF. The CDR3 DNA sequence: TGTGCCAGCAGTTTCCTCGGGGGGGATAATGAAAAACTGTTTTTT.

This clone showed up just a few times. The V call is TRBV5-4, the J call TRBJ2-2; D is ambiguous. The V gene lost 0 bases and the J gene lost 1 base, with 7 bases spanning the gap. Germline CDR1 and CDR2: SGHNT and YYREEE (reference sequence). CDR3 length equals 15 residues. The CDR3 loop is CASSLAEKNTGELFF. The CDR3 bases are TGTGCCAGCAGCTTGGCCGAGAAGAACACCGGGGAGCTGTTTTTT.

The V and J genes are TRBV25-1 and TRBJ2-1, with 7 bases identical to TRBD1. Trimming cost V 3 bases and J 2 bases; bases outside gene matches: 10. The CDR3 totals 17 residues. Germline V lookup: CDR1 MGHDK, CDR2 SYGVNS. For the CDR3, the DNA is TGTGCCAGCAGTGAGGTGGGACAGCCCCGGACCTACAATGAGCAGTTCTTC. Amino acids: CASSEVGQPRTYNEQFF.

V usage is TRBV28 and J usage is TRBJ1-2, with D tentatively TRBD1 (6 bases). The CDR3 covers 16 residues. Looked up from germline, CDR1 is MDHEN and CDR2 is SYDVKM. V was shortened by 2 bases and J by 2 bases, with 15 bases between the two germline ends. CDR3 sequence reads: CASSLTEDRVNYGYTF. CDR3 nucleotides: TGTGCCAGCAGTTTAACCGAGGACAGAGTGAACTATGGCTACACCTTC.

This sequence joins TRBV7-2 and TRBJ2-2, with TRBD2 matching 9 bases. The CDR3 length is 17 residues. CDR1 is SGHTA and CDR2 is FQGNSA in the germline V gene. V lost 3 bases and J lost 6; bases outside the gene matches: 11. The chain's CDR3 is CASSFYYGTSLPGELFF. CDR3 DNA: TGTGCCAGCAGCTTTTACTACGGGACTAGCCTCCCCGGGGAGCTGTTTTTT.